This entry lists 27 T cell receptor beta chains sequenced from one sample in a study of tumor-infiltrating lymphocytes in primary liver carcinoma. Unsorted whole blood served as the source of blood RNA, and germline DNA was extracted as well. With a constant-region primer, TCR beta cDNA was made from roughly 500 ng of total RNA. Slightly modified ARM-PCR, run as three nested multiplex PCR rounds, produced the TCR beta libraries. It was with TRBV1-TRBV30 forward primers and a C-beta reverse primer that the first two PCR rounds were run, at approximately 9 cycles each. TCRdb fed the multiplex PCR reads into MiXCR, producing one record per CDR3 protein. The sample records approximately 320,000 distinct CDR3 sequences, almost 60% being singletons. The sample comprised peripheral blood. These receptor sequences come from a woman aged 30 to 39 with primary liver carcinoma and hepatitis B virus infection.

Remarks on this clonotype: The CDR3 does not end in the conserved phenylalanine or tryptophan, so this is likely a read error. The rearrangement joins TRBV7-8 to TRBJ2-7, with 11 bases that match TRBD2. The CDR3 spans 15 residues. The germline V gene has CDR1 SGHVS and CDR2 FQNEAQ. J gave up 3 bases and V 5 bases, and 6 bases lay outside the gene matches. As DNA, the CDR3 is TGTGCCAGCAGCACTAGCGGGAGTATCGTCTACGAGCAGTACTTA. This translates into CASSTSGSIVYEQYL.

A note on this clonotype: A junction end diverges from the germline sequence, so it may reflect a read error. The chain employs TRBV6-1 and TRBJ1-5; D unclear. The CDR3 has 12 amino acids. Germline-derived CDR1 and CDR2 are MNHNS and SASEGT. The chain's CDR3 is CASRAEYQPQHF. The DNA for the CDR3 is TGTGCCAGCAGAGCAGAGTATCAGCCCCAACATTTT.

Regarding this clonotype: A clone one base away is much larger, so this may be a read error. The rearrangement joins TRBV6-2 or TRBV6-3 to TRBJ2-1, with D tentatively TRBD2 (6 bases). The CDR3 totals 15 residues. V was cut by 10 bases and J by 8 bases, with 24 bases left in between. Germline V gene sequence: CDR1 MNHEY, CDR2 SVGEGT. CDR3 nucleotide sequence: TGTGCCATCAGCACCCTTGGCGGGATTAGCCATGAGCAGTTCTTC. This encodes CAISTLGGISHEQFF.

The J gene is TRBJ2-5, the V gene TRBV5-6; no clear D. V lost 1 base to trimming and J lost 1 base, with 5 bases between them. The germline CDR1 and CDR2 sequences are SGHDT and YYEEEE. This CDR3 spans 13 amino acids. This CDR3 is CASSLPPQETQYF. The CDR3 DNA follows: TGTGCCAGCAGCTTGCCCCCCCAAGAGACCCAGTACTTC.

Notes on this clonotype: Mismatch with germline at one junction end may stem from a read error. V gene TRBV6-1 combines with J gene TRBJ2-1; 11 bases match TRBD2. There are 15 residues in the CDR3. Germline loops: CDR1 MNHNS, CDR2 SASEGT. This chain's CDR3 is CAGRSSGRSHNEQFF. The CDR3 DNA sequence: TGTGCCGGCAGATCTAGCGGGAGGAGCCACAATGAGCAGTTCTTC.

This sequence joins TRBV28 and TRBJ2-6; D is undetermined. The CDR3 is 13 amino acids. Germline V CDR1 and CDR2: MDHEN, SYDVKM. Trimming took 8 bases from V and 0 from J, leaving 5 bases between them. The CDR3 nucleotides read TGTGCCAGCCGTCCCTCTGGGGCCAACGTCCTGACTTTC. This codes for CASRPSGANVLTF.

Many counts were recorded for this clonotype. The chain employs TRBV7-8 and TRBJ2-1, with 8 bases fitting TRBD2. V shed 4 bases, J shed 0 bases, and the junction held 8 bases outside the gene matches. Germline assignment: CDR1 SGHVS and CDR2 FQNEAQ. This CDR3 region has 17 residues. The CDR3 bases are TGTGCCAGCAGCTCTCCCACTAGCGGCCACTCCTACAATGAGCAGTTCTTC. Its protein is CASSSPTSGHSYNEQFF.

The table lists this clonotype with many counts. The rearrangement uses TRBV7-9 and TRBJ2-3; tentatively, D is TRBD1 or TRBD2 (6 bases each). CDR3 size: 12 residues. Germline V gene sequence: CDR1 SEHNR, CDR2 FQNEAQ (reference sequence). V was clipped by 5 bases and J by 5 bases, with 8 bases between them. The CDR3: CASSGGLDTQYF. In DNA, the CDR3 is TGTGCCAGCAGCGGGGGGCTAGATACGCAGTATTTT.

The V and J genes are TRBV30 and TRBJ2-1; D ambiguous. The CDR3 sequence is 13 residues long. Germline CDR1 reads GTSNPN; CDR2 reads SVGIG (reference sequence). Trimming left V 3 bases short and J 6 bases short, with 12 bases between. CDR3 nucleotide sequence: TGTGCCTGGAGGGGCATTCGTGTCAATGAGCAGTTCTTC. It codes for CAWRGIRVNEQFF.

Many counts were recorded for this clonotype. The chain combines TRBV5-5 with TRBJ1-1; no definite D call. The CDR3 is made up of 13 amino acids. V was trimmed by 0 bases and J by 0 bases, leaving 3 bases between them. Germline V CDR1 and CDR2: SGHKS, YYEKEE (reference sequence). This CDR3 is CASSLALNTEAFF. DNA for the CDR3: TGTGCCAGCAGCTTGGCTCTGAACACTGAAGCTTTCTTT.

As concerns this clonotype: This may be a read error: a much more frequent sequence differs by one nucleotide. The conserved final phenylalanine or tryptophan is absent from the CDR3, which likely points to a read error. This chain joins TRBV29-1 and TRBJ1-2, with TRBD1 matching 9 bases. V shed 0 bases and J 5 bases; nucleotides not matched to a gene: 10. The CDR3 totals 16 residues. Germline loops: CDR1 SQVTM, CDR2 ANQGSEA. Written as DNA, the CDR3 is TGCAGCGTTGAAGATCCAAGGACAGGGGCCATTTATGGCTACACCTTA. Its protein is CSVEDPRTGAIYGYTL.

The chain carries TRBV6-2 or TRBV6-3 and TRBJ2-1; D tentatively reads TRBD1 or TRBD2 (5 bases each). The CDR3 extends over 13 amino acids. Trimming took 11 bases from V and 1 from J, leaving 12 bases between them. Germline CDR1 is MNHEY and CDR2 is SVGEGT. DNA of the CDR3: TGTGCCGGATCGGGACGTTCCTACAATGAGCAGTTCTTC. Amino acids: CAGSGRSYNEQFF.

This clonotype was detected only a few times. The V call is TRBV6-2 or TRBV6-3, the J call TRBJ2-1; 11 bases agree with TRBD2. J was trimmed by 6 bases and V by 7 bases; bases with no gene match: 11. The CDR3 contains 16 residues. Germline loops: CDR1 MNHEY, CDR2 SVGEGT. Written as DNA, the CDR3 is TGTGCCAGCATTGAACATAGCGGGAGGGGATCCAATGAGCAGTTCTTC. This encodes CASIEHSGRGSNEQFF.

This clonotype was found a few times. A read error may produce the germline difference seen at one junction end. The CDR3: CAGSQSQAGANVLTF. CDR3 nucleotide sequence: TGCGCCGGCAGCCAAAGCCAAGCTGGGGCCAACGTCCTGACTTTC. The rearrangement joins TRBV4-1 to TRBJ2-6; D gene unclear. This CDR3 comprises 15 residues. Germline V gene sequence: CDR1 MGHRA, CDR2 YSYEKL.

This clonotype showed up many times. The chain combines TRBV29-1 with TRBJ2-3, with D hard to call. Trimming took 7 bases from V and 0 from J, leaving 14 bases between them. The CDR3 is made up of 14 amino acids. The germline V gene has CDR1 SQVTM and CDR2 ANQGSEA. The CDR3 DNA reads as TGCAGCGCCCACCACCCTGCTAGCACAGATACGCAGTATTTT. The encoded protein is CSAHHPASTDTQYF.

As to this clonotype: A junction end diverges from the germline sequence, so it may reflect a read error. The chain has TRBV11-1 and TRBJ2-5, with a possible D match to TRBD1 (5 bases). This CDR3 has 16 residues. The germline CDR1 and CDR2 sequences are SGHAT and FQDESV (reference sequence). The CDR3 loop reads CGSSSSIAGIGETQYF. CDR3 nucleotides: TGTGGCAGCAGCTCATCTATAGCAGGGATAGGGGAGACCCAGTACTTC.

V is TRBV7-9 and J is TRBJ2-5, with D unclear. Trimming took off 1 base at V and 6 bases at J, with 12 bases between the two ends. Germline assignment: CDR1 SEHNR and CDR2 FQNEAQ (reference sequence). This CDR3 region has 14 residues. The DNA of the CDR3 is TGTGCCAGCAGCTTAGAGGGATGGGTTAAGACCCAGTACTTC. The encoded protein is CASSLEGWVKTQYF.

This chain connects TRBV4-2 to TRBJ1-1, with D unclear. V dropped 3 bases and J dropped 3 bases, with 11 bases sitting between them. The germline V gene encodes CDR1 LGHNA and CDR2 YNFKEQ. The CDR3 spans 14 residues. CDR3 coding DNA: TGTGCCAGCAGCCAGGCCACAAGGGACACTGAAGCTTTCTTT. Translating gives CASSQATRDTEAFF.

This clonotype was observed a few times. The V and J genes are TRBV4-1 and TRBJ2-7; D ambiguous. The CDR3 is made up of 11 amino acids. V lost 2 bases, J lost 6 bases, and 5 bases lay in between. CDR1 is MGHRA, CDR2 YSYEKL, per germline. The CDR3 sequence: CASSQNTEQYF. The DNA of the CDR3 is TGCGCCAGCAGCCAAAACACCGAGCAGTACTTC.

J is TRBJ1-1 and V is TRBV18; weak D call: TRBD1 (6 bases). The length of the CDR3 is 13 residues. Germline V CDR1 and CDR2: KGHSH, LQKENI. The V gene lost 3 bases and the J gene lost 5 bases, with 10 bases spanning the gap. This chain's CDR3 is CASSPTGRTEAFF. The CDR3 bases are TGTGCCAGCTCACCCACAGGGCGGACTGAAGCTTTCTTT.

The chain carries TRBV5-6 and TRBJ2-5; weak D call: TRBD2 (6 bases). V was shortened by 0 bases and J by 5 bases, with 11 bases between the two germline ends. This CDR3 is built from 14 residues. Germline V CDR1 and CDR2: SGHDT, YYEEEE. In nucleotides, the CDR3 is TGTGCCAGCAGCTTGGCCAGAGGGAGGGAGACCCAGTACTTC. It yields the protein CASSLARGRETQYF.

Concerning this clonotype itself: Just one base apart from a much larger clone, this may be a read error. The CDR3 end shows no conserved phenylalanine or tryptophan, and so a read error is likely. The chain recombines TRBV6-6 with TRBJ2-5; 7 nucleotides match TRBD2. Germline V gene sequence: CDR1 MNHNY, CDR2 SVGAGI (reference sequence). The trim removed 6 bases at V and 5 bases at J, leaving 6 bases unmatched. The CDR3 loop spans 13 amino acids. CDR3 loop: CASRRGTMETQYL. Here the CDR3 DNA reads TGTGCCAGCAGACGTGGGACTATGGAGACCCAGTACCTC.

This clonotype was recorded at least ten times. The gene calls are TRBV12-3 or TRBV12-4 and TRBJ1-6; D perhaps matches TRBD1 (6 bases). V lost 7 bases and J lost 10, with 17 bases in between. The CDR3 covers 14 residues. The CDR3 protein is CASTLSTGGSPLHF. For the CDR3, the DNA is TGTGCCAGCACCCTCTCGACAGGCGGCTCACCCCTCCACTTT.

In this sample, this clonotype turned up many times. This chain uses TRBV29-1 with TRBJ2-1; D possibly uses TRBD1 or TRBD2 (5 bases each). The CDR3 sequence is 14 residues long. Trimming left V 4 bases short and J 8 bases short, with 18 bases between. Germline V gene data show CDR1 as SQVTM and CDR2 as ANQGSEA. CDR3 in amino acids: CSVVVGTGRYEQFF. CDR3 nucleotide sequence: TGCAGCGTTGTTGTGGGGACCGGTCGGTATGAGCAGTTCTTC.

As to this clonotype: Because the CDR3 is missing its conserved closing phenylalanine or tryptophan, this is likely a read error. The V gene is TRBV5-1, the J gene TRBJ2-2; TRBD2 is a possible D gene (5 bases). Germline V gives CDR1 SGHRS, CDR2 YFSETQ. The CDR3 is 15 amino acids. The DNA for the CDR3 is TGCGCCAGCAGCTTCAATCACGCGAACACCGGGGATCTGTTTATT. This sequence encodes CASSFNHANTGDLFI.

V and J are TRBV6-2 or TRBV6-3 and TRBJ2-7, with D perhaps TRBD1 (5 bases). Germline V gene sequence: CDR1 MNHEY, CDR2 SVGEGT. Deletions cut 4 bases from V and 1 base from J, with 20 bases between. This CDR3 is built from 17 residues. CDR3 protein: CASSSPNGPRGSYEQYF. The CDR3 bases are TGTGCCAGCAGTTCGCCTAACGGCCCAAGGGGTTCCTACGAGCAGTACTTC.

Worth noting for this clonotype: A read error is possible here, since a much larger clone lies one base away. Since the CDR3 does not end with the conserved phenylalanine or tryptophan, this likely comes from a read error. The CDR3 DNA sequence: TGCGCCAGCAGCCAAGTTACCGGGAGGAGGAATGAGCAGTTCCTC. Protein: CASSQVTGRRNEQFL. The J gene is TRBJ2-1, the V gene TRBV4-3; 7 nucleotides agree with TRBD2. Germline values: CDR1 LGHNA, CDR2 YSLEER. This CDR3 spans 15 amino acids. V shed 1 base and J 7 bases; nucleotides not matched to a gene: 7.